Listed here is a single T cell receptor beta chain. This entry belongs to a study of human T cells and chemical hapten exposure. TCRdb reprocessed the 5' RACE reads with MiXCR, giving one entry per CDR3 protein. This sample has 81,000 or so distinct CDR3 sequences, with approximately 8% found just once. Researchers extracted total RNA from unfractionated whole blood. Trimming removed 5 bases at V and 5 bases at J, with 12 bases between. This CDR3 has 13 residues. This sequence originates from a male donor in good health. This chain links TRBV12-3 or TRBV12-4 with TRBJ2-5, with a possible D match to TRBD2 (5 bases). The CDR3 loop is CASSTPEGETQYF. As DNA, the CDR3 is TGTGCCAGCAGTACCCCAGAGGGTGAGACCCAGTACTTC.